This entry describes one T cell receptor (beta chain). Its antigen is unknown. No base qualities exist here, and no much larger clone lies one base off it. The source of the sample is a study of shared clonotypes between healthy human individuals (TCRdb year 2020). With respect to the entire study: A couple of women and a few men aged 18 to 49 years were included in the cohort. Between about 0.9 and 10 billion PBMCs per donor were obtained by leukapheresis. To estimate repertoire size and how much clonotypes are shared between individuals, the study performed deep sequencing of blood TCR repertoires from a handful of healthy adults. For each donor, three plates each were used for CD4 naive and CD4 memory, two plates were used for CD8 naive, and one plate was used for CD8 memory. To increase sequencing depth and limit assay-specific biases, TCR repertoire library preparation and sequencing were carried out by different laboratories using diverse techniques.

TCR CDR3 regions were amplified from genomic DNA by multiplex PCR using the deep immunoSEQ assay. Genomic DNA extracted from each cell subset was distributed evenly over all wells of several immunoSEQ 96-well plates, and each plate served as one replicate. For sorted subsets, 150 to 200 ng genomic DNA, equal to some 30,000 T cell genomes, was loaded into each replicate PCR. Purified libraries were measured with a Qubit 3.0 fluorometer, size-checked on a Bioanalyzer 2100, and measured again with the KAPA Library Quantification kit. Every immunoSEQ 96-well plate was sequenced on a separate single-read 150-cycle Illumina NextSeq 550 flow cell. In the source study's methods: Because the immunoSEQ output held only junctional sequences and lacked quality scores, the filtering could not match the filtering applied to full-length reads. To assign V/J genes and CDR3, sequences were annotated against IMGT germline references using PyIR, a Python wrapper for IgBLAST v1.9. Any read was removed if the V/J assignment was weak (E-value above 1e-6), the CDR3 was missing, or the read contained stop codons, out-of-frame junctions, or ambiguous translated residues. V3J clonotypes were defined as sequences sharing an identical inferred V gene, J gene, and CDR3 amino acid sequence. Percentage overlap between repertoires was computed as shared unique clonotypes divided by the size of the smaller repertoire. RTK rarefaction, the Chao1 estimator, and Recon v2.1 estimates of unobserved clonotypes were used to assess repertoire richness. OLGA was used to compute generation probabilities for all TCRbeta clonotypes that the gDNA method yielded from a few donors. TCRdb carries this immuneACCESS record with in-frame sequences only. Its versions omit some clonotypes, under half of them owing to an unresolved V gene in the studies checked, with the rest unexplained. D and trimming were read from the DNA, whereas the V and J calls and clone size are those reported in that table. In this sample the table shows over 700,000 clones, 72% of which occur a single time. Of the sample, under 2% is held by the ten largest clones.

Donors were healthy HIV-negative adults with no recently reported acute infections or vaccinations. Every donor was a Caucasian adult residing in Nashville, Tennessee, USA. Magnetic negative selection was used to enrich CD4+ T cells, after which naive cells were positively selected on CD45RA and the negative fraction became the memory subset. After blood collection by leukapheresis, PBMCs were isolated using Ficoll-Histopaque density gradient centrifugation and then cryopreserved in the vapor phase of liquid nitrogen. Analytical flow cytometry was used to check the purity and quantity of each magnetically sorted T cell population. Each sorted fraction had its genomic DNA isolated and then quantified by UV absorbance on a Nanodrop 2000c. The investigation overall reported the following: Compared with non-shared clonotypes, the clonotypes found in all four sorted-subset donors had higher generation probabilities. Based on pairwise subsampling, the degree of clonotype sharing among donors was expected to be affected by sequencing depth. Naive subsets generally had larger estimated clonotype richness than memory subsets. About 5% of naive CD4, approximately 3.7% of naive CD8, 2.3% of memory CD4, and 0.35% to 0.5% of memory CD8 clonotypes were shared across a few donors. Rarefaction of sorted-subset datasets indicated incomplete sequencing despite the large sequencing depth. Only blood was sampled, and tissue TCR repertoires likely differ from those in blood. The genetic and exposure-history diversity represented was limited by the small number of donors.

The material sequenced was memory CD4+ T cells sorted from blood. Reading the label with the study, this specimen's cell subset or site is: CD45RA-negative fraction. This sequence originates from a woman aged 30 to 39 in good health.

This receptor carries the CDR3 CASSLGGGQPQHF. The DNA sequence is TGTGCCAGCAGTCTAGGGGGCGGACAGCCCCAGCATTTT. The chain couples TRBV25-1 to TRBJ1-5, with 7 bases aligning to TRBD1. Compared with germline, V lacks 5 bases and J lacks 7 bases; bases without a gene match: 5. Reading the germline V gene gives CDR1 MGHDK and CDR2 SYGVNS. The CDR3 starts with the cysteine, ends with the phenylalanine, and has 13 residues. Only the CDR3 region is kept as DNA, spanning 39 bases read in frame from base 1.